These 26 T cell receptor beta chains share one sample of origin, sequenced in a study of identical twins. TCRdb redid the calling of the 5' RACE reads with MiXCR, one entry per CDR3 protein. The data hold some 260,000 distinct CDR3 sequences, with roughly an eighth observed a single time. Sequenced material: memory (CD45RO+) T cells sorted from blood. The receptor set was obtained from a woman aged 18-29 years in good health.

This clonotype was found a few times. CDR3 sequence (DNA): TGTGCCAGCAGCCCAACGGGACACAACTACGAGCAGTACTTC. Residues: CASSPTGHNYEQYF. V usage is TRBV6-1 and J usage is TRBJ2-7, with D perhaps matching TRBD1 (6 bases). V lost 6 bases to trimming and J lost 3 bases, with 15 bases between them. Looked up from germline, CDR1 is MNHNS and CDR2 is SASEGT. The CDR3 covers 14 residues.

The rearrangement uses TRBV2 and TRBJ2-2, with TRBD2 as a possible D gene (7 bases). Trimming left V 2 bases short and J 5 bases short, with 15 bases between. The CDR3 is 16 amino acids. Germline lookup yields CDR1 SNHLY and CDR2 FYNNEI. CDR3 sequence (DNA): TGTGCCAGCAGTGAATCGGGGGGCTCCTTTACCGGGGAGCTGTTTTTT. It specifies CASSESGGSFTGELFF. Combining the CDR3 with reference TRBV2 and TRBJ2-2 gives the whole variable domain EPEVTQTPSHQVTQMGQEVILRCVPISNHLYFYWYRQILGQKVEFLVSFYNNEISEKSEIFDDQFSVERPDGSNFTLKIRSTKLEDSAMYFCASSESGGSFTGELFFGEGSRLTVL.

This clonotype has only a few counts. The genes are TRBV7-9 and TRBJ2-7, with unresolved D. Germline V gives CDR1 SEHNR, CDR2 FQNEAQ (reference sequence). This CDR3 comprises 12 residues. V was cut by 4 bases and J by 2 bases, with 6 bases left in between. CDR3 in DNA: TGTGCCAGCAGCTCCCAAGCCTACGAGCAGTACTTC. Amino acid sequence: CASSSQAYEQYF.

This clonotype has just a few counts. The chain is built from TRBV7-2 and TRBJ2-1, with 11 nucleotides matching TRBD2. Unmatched junction bases numbered 8, after V lost 5 bases and J lost 8 bases. This CDR3 has 15 residues. Per germline, CDR1 SGHTA and CDR2 FQGNSA. The DNA for the CDR3 is TGTGCCAGCAGCGTTAGCGGGAGGGCCGGATATGAGCAGTTCTTC. Translation gives CASSVSGRAGYEQFF.

In this sample, this clonotype turned up a few times. This sequence joins TRBV6-1 and TRBJ1-1; weak D call: TRBD1 (5 bases). Trimming left V 6 bases short and J 7 bases short, with 15 bases between. Germline V gene data show CDR1 as MNHNS and CDR2 as SASEGT. This CDR3 region has 13 residues. DNA of the CDR3: TGTGCCAGCAGGCCCCTGGGGGGTCTTGAAGCTTTCTTT. This sequence encodes CASRPLGGLEAFF.

The sample holds a few counts of this clonotype. This chain uses TRBV3-1 with TRBJ1-5; D gene unclear. The germline V gene has CDR1 LGHDT and CDR2 YNNKEL (reference sequence). The CDR3 spans 13 residues. The germline V and J ends were trimmed by 2 bases and 7 bases, with 9 bases remaining between them. CDR3 protein: CASSQSGEQPQHF. CDR3 DNA: TGTGCCAGCAGCCAATCCGGGGAACAGCCCCAGCATTTT.

This clonotype was seen a handful of times. The chain links TRBV7-6 to TRBJ1-1, with D possibly matching TRBD1 (5 bases). V lost 5 bases to trimming and J lost 6 bases, with 10 bases between them. Germline V gene sequence: CDR1 SGHVS, CDR2 FNYEAQ. This CDR3 is built from 12 residues. CDR3 coding DNA: TGTGCCAGCAGCGGGGGTAGCCCTGAAGCTTTCTTT. Amino acid sequence: CASSGGSPEAFF.

This chain links TRBV7-9 with TRBJ1-4; 10 positions agree with TRBD1. The CDR3 runs 14 residues. Trimming at V came to 5 bases and at J to 10 bases, leaving 7 bases not matched to a gene. CDR1 SEHNR and CDR2 FQNEAQ come from the germline V gene (reference sequence). The DNA for the CDR3 is TGTGCCAGCAGCGCGGGGACAGGGGAGGGAAAACTGTTTTTT. It is translated as CASSAGTGEGKLFF.

The genes are TRBV11-2 and TRBJ2-5; D is possibly TRBD2 (7 bases). The CDR3 length is 15 residues. The V gene's germline CDR1 is SGHAT and CDR2 FQNNGV. The ends were cut back, 5 bases at V and 4 bases at J, with 17 bases in the middle. For the CDR3, the DNA is TGTGCCAGCAGCCTCGGTGGGGGGGCGCGAGAGACCCAGTACTTC. This sequence encodes CASSLGGGARETQYF.

At least ten counts were recorded for this clonotype. The CDR3 reads CASSLSDSTDTQYF. In DNA form, the CDR3 reads TGTGCCAGCAGCTTAAGCGACTCCACAGATACGCAGTATTTT. This chain links TRBV7-9 with TRBJ2-3; D is unresolved. Germline values: CDR1 SEHNR, CDR2 FQNEAQ (reference sequence). CDR3 size: 14 residues. Trimming pared 2 bases from V and 2 bases from J, leaving 8 bases between.

The V and J genes are TRBV7-3 and TRBJ2-5; possibly TRBD1 for D (6 bases). The V gene lost 5 bases and the J gene lost 4 bases, with 14 bases spanning the gap. This CDR3 region has 14 residues. Germline V CDR1 and CDR2: SGHTA, FQGTGA. This chain's CDR3 is CASSPTARGETQYF. CDR3 nucleotides: TGTGCCAGCAGCCCAACCGCCAGGGGAGAGACCCAGTACTTC.

J is TRBJ2-2 and V is TRBV29-1, with 7 bases lining up with TRBD1. With 6 bases clipped from V and 3 bases from J, the junction kept 10 bases outside the gene matches. CDR1 and CDR2 from the germline V gene are SQVTM and ANQGSEA. The CDR3 sequence is 15 residues long. CDR3 nucleotides: TGCAGCGTCAGCGAACAGGGGTGGGACACCGGGGAGCTGTTTTTT. Amino acid sequence: CSVSEQGWDTGELFF.

The chain combines TRBV6-2 or TRBV6-3 with TRBJ1-1; maybe TRBD1 (6 bases). Germline CDR1 is MNHEY and CDR2 is SVGEGT. The CDR3 is made up of 16 amino acids. V was clipped by 1 base and J by 2 bases, with 14 bases between them. The CDR3 DNA reads TGTGCCAGCAGTTACTGCCAACAGGGATCCAACACTGAAGCTTTCTTT. Translating gives CASSYCQQGSNTEAFF.

The chain is built from TRBV6-4 and TRBJ2-1, with 8 bases aligning to TRBD2. V shed 3 bases and J 10 bases; nucleotides not matched to a gene: 8. The germline V gene has CDR1 MRHNA and CDR2 SNTAGT. The CDR3 sequence is 14 residues long. CDR3 in amino acids: CASSEAGALREQFF. CDR3 in DNA: TGTGCCAGCAGTGAAGCGGGGGCCCTACGGGAGCAGTTCTTC.

DNA for the CDR3: TGTGCCAGCAGTTTACAGGGGAACGCCGCAGATACGCAGTATTTT. This gives the protein CASSLQGNAADTQYF. The chain recombines TRBV27 with TRBJ2-3; possibly TRBD1 for D (6 bases). V gave up 2 bases and J gave up 4 bases, with 13 bases separating them. Germline V CDR1 and CDR2: MNHEY, SMNVEV (reference sequence). The CDR3 is 15 amino acids.

This clonotype was counted a few times. The V gene is TRBV29-1, the J gene TRBJ2-5, with D perhaps matching TRBD1 (5 bases). There are 11 residues in the CDR3. Trimming removed 8 bases from V and 6 bases from J, with 13 bases in between. CDR1 SQVTM and CDR2 ANQGSEA come from the germline V gene. As DNA, the CDR3 is TGCAGCTGGGCAGGGTGGAAGACCCAGTACTTC. Protein: CSWAGWKTQYF. The full variable domain, its missing parts supplied by reference TRBV29-1 and TRBJ2-5, is SAVISQKPSRDICQRGTSLTIQCQVDSQVTMMFWYRQQPGQSLTLIATANQGSEATYESGFVIDKFPISRPNLTFSTLTVSNMSPEDSSIYLCSWAGWKTQYFGPGTRLLVL.

The V call is TRBV7-2, the J call TRBJ2-2, with TRBD2 matching 8 bases. Germline CDR1 reads SGHTA; CDR2 reads FQGNSA. The V gene end was trimmed by 5 bases and the J gene end by 6 bases; junction bases not matched to a gene: 11. The CDR3 covers 16 residues. DNA of the CDR3: TGTGCCAGCAGCACAAATCGGGCGGGAGGCCCCGGGGAGCTGTTTTTT. Residues: CASSTNRAGGPGELFF.

The chain carries TRBV6-1 and TRBJ2-1; a possible D gene is TRBD2 (5 bases). The CDR3 length is 13 residues. Trimming stripped 8 bases from V and 16 bases from J, with 24 bases between. Germline CDR1 is MNHNS and CDR2 is SASEGT. Here the CDR3 DNA reads TGTGCCAGCCAACCTACCTCCCGGGGTGGTTACTTCTTC. It codes for CASQPTSRGGYFF.

The chain employs TRBV21-1 and TRBJ2-4. TRBV21-1 counts as a pseudogene. The CDR3 contains 13 residues. CDR3 loop: CASTGLAKNIQYF. CDR3 bases: TGTGCCAGCACAGGGCTAGCCAAAAACATTCAGTACTTC.

This chain uses TRBV9 with TRBJ2-5, with D possibly TRBD1 on 5 matching bases. The CDR3 consists of 14 residues. Per germline, CDR1 SGDLS and CDR2 YYNGEE. Trimming pared 4 bases from V and 0 bases from J, leaving 10 bases between. The CDR3 spells CASSLQANQETQYF. The DNA of the CDR3 is TGTGCCAGCAGCTTACAGGCAAACCAAGAGACCCAGTACTTC.

This chain joins TRBV20-1 and TRBJ2-1; TRBD2 matches 10 bases. Per the germline V gene, CDR1 is DFQATT and CDR2 is SNEGSKA (reference sequence). CDR3 length equals 16 residues. With V trimmed by 7 bases and J by 0 bases, 9 bases remained unmatched. In DNA, the CDR3 is TGCAGTGGCAGTAGCGGGAGGTTTTCCTCCTACAATGAGCAGTTCTTC. Its protein is CSGSSGRFSSYNEQFF.

The chain carries TRBV9 and TRBJ2-1, with D tentatively TRBD1 (5 bases). The CDR3 sequence is 14 residues long. The V end lost 4 bases, the J end lost 8 bases, and 16 bases lay between the germline ends. Germline V CDR1 and CDR2: SGDLS, YYNGEE. The CDR3 sequence is CASSHPRARDEQFF. DNA of the CDR3: TGTGCCAGCAGCCATCCCCGAGCCAGGGATGAGCAGTTCTTC.

The chain is built from TRBV6-5 and TRBJ2-7; D gene uncertain. The CDR3 has 14 amino acids. Germline V gene sequence: CDR1 MNHEY, CDR2 SVGAGI. Trimming stripped 3 bases from V and 0 bases from J, with 9 bases between. CDR3 nucleotide sequence: TGTGCCAGCAGTTATGACGGTCACTCCTACGAGCAGTACTTC. It translates to CASSYDGHSYEQYF.

The chain links TRBV27 to TRBJ2-1, with TRBD2 identical over 8 bases. The CDR3 totals 15 residues. V gave up 7 bases and J gave up 7 bases; unmatched junction bases: 12. CDR1 MNHEY and CDR2 SMNVEV come from the germline V gene (reference sequence). Written as DNA, the CDR3 is TGTGCCAGCACCCTCGGGGGGGGCCGAGGGAATGAGCAGTTCTTC. Its translation: CASTLGGGRGNEQFF.

This clonotype has more than one count but fewer than ten. The chain is built from TRBV10-3 and TRBJ1-5; D is undetermined. The V gene's germline CDR1 is ENHRY and CDR2 SYGVKD. The V end was cut by 0 bases, the J end by 5 bases, with 8 bases between. This CDR3 comprises 14 residues. Here the CDR3 DNA reads TGTGCCATCAGTGAGTCGCCCATCGATCAGCCCCAGCATTTT. Its translation is CAISESPIDQPQHF.

The V gene is TRBV7-6, the J gene TRBJ2-2; D remains ambiguous. Trimming shortened V by 1 base and J by 4 bases, and 7 bases separated the two germline ends. The germline V gene encodes CDR1 SGHVS and CDR2 FNYEAQ. This CDR3 spans 14 amino acids. This CDR3 reads CASSLGGSTGELFF. Here the CDR3 DNA reads TGTGCCAGCAGCTTAGGTGGTAGCACCGGGGAGCTGTTTTTT.